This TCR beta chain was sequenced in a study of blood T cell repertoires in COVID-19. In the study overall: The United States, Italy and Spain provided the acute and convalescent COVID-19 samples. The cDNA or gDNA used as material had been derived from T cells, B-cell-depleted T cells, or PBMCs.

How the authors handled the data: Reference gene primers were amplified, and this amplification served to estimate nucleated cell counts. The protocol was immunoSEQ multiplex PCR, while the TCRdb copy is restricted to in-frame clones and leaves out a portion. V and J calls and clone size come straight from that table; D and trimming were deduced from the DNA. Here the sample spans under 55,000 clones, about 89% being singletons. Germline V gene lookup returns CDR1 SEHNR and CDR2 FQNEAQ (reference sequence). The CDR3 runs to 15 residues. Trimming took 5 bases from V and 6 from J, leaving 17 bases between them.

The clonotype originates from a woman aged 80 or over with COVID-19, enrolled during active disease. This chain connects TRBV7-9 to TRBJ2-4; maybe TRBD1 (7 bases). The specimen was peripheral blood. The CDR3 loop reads CASSPPGGLGNIQYF. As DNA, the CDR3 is TGTGCCAGCAGCCCCCCAGGGGGGCTGGGAAACATTCAGTACTTC.